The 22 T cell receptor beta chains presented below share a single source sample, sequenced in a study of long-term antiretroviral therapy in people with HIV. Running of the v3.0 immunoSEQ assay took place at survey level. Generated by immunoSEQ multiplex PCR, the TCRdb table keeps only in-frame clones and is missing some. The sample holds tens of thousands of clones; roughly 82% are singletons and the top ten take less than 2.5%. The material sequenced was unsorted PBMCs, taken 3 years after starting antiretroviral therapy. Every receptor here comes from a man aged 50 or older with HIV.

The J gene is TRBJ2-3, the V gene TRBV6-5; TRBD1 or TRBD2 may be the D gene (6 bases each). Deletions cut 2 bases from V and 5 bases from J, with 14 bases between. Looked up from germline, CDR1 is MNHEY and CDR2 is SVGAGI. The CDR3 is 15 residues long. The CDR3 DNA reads TGTGCCAGCAGTTACATGGGGGGCGCAGGAGATACGCAGTATTTT. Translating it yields CASSYMGGAGDTQYF.

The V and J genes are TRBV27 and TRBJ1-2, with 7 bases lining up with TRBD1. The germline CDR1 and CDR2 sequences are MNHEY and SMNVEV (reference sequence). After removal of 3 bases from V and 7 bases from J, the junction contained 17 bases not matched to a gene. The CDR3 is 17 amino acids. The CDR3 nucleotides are TGTGCCAGCAGTTTTAAAGCAGGGGGGTCAGGCCCCACTGGCTACACCTTC. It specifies CASSFKAGGSGPTGYTF.

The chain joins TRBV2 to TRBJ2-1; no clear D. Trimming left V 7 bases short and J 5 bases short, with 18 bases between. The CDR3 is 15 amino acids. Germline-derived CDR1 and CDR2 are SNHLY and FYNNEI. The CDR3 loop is CASMIPPQLNNEQFF. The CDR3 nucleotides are TGTGCCAGCATGATCCCACCTCAACTTAACAATGAGCAGTTCTTC.

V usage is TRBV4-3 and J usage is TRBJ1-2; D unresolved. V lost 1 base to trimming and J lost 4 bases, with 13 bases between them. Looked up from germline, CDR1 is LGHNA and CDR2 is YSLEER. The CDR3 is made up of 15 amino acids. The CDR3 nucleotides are TGCGCCAGCAGCCAAGGAGCCGGACTCTTCTATGGCTACACCTTC. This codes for CASSQGAGLFYGYTF.

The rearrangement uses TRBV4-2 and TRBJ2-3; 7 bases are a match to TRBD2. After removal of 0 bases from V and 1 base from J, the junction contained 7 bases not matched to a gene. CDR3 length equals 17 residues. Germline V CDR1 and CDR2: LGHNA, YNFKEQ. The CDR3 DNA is TGTGCCAGCAGCCAAGAGGCCCTAGCGGTGGGCACAGATACGCAGTATTTT. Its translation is CASSQEALAVGTDTQYF.

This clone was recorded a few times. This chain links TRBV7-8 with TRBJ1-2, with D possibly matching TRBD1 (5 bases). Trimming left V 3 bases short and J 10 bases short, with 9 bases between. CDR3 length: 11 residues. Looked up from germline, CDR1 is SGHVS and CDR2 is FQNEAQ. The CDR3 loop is CASSFGGSYTF. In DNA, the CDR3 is TGTGCCAGCAGCTTCGGGGGATCCTACACCTTC. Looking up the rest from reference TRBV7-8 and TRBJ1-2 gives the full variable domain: GAGVSQSPRYKVAKRGQDVALRCDPISGHVSLFWYQQALGQGPEFLTYFQNEAQLDKSGLPSDRFFAERPEGSVSTLKIQRTQQEDSAVYLCASSFGGSYTFGSGTRLTVV.

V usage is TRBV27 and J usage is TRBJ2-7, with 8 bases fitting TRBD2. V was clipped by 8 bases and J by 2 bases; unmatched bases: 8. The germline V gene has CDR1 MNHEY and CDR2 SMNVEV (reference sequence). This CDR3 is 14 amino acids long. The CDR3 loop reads CASQRQAGAYEQYF. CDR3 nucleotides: TGTGCCAGCCAGCGGCAAGCGGGAGCCTACGAGCAGTACTTC.

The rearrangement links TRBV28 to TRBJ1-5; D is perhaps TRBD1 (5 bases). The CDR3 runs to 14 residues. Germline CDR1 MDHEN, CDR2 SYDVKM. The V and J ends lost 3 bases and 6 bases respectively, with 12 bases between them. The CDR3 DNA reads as TGTGCCAGCAGTTTGGGGAGGGGTGCTCAGCCCCAGCATTTT. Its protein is CASSLGRGAQPQHF.

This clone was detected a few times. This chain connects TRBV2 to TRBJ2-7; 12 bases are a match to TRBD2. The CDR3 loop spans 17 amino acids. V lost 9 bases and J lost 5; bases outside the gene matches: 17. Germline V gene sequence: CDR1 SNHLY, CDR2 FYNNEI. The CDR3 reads CARAKTSGRGNGNEQYF. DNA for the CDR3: TGTGCCAGAGCCAAGACTAGCGGGAGAGGGAACGGCAACGAGCAGTACTTC.

The CDR3: CASRPIAGVGEDTQYF. DNA of the CDR3: TGTGCCAGCAGACCTATAGCGGGGGTGGGGGAAGATACGCAGTATTTT. The chain has TRBV7-3 and TRBJ2-3; 9 nucleotides line up with TRBD2. The CDR3 has 16 amino acids. Germline lookup yields CDR1 SGHTA and CDR2 FQGTGA. The J segment lost 5 bases and the V segment lost 6 bases, leaving 12 bases of the junction unmatched.

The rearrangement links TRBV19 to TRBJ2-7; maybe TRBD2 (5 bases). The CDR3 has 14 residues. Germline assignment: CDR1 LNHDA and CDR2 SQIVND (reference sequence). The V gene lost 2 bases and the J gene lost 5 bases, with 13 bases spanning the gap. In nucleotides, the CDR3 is TGTGCCAGTAGTATAATGGGCGGGCCGCACGAGCAGTACTTC. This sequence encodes CASSIMGGPHEQYF.

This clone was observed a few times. CDR3 DNA: TGTGCCAACTCCGACAGGGCCACAGGAGGCTACACCTTC. This gives the protein CANSDRATGGYTF. This chain links TRBV28 with TRBJ1-2; TRBD1 matches 7 bases. The germline V gene encodes CDR1 MDHEN and CDR2 SYDVKM. J gave up 8 bases and V 10 bases, and 13 bases lay outside the gene matches. The CDR3 is 13 residues long.

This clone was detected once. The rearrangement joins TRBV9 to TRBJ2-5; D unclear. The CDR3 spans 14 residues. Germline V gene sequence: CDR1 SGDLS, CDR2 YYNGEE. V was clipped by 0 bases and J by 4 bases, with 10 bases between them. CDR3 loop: CASSVVQFGETQYF. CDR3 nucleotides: TGTGCCAGCAGCGTAGTACAGTTTGGAGAGACCCAGTACTTC.

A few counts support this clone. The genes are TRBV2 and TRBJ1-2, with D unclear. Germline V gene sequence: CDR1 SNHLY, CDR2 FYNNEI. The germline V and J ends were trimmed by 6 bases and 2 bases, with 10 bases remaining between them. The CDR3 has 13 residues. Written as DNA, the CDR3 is TGTGCCAGCAGGGAAAACCGGAACTATGGCTACACCTTC. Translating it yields CASRENRNYGYTF. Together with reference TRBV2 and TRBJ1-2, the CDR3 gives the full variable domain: EPEVTQTPSHQVTQMGQEVILRCVPISNHLYFYWYRQILGQKVEFLVSFYNNEISEKSEIFDDQFSVERPDGSNFTLKIRSTKLEDSAMYFCASRENRNYGYTFGSGTRLTVV.

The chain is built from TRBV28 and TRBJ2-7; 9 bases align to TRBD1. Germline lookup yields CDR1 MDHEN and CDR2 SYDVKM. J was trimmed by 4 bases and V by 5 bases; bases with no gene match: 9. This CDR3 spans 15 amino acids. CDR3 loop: CASSPSGTGRYEQYF. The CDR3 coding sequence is TGTGCCAGCAGTCCCTCCGGGACAGGGCGGTACGAGCAGTACTTC. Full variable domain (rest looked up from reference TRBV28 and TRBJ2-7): DVKVTQSSRYLVKRTGEKVFLECVQDMDHENMFWYRQDPGLGLRLIYFSYDVKMKEKGDIPEGYSVSREKKERFSLILESASTNQTSMYLCASSPSGTGRYEQYFGPGTRLTVT.

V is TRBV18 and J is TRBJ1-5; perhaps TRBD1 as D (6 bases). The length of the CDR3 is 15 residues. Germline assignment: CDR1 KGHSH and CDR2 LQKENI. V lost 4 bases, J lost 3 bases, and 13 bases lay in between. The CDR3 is CASSLAGDTNQPQHF. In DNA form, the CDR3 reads TGTGCCAGCTCACTCGCAGGGGATACCAATCAGCCCCAGCATTTT. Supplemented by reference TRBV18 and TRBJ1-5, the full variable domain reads NAGVMQNPRHLVRRRGQEARLRCSPMKGHSHVYWYRQLPEEGLKFMVYLQKENIIDESGMPKERFSAEFPKEGPSILRIQQVVRGDSAAYFCASSLAGDTNQPQHFGDGTRLSIL.

The CDR3, as DNA: TGTGCCAGCAGCTCACAGGGACAGGGGAGCAATGAGCAGTTCTTC. Its protein product is CASSSQGQGSNEQFF. The chain combines TRBV5-4 with TRBJ2-1; 10 positions match TRBD1. CDR1 and CDR2 from the germline V gene are SGHNT and YYREEE (reference sequence). Germline trimming cut 3 bases from V and 6 bases from J; bases unmatched to any gene: 6. CDR3 size: 15 residues. Based on the CDR3 plus reference TRBV5-4 and TRBJ2-1, the full variable domain is ETGVTQSPTHLIKTRGQQVTLRCSSQSGHNTVSWYQQALGQGPQFIFQYYREEENGRGNFPPRFSGLQFPNYSSELNVNALELDDSALYLCASSSQGQGSNEQFFGPGTRLTVL.

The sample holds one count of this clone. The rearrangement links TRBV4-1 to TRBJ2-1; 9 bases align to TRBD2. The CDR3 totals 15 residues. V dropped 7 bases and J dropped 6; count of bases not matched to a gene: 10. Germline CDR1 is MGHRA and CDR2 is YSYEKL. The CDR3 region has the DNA TGCGCCAGCACCAATAATGCGGGGGGGGGCAATGAGCAGTTCTTC. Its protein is CASTNNAGGGNEQFF.

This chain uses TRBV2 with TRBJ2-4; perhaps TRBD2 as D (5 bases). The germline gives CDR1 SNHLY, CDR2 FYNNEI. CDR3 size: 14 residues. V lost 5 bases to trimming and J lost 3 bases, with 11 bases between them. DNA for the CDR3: TGTGCCAGCAGTCCGGGAAACGACAAAAACATTCAGTACTTC. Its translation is CASSPGNDKNIQYF. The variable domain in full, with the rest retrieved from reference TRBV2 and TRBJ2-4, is EPEVTQTPSHQVTQMGQEVILRCVPISNHLYFYWYRQILGQKVEFLVSFYNNEISEKSEIFDDQFSVERPDGSNFTLKIRSTKLEDSAMYFCASSPGNDKNIQYFGAGTRLSVL.

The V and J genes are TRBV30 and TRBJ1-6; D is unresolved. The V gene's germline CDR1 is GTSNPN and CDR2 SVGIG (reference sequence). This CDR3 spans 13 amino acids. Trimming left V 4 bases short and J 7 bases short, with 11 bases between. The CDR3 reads CAWMLTVNSPLHF. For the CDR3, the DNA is TGTGCCTGGATGTTAACCGTCAATTCACCCCTCCACTTT.

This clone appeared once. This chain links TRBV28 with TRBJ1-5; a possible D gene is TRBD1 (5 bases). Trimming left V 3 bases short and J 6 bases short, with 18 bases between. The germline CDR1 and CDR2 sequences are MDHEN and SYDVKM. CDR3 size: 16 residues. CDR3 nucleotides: TGTGCCAGCAGTTTGACAGCCCTTAGCGCAACTCAGCCCCAGCATTTT. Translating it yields CASSLTALSATQPQHF.

Here the CDR3 reads CASSLAPGNSNQPQHF. The CDR3 nucleotides are TGTGCCAGCAGTTTAGCGCCGGGGAATAGCAATCAGCCCCAGCATTTT. The genes are TRBV27 and TRBJ1-5; D call uncertain. CDR1 is MNHEY and CDR2 is SMNVEV in the germline V gene (reference sequence). Trimming took 2 bases from V and 0 from J, leaving 11 bases between them. The CDR3 runs to 16 residues.